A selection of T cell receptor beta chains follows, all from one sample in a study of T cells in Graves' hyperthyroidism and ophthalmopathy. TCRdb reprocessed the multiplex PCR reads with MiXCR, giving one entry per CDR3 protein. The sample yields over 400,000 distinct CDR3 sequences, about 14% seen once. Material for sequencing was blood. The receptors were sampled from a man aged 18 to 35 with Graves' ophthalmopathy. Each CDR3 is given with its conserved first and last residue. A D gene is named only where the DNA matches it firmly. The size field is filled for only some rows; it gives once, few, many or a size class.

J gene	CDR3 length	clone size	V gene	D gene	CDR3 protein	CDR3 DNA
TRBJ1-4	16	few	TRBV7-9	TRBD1	CASSAGTGGNNEKLFF	TGTGCCAGCAGCGCAGGGACAGGGGGCAATAATGAAAAACTGTTTTTT
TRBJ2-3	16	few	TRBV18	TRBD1	CASSLRTGALTDTQYF	TGTGCCAGCTCACTTCGGACAGGGGCCCTCACAGATACGCAGTATTTT
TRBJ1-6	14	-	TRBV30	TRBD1	CAWSITDRGTPLHF	TGTGCCTGGAGTATCACGGACAGGGGCACACCCCTCCACTTT
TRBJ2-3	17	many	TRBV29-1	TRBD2	CSVDGLAGVKPTDTQYF	TGCAGCGTTGATGGCCTAGCGGGAGTAAAACCCACAGATACGCAGTATTTT
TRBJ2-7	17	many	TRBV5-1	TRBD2	CASSWGPSGGLTYEQYF	TGCGCCAGCAGCTGGGGGCCCAGCGGGGGCCTCACCTACGAGCAGTACTTC
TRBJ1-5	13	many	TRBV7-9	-	CASSSDFLQPQHF	TGTGCCAGCAGCTCAGATTTCCTCCAGCCCCAGCATTTT
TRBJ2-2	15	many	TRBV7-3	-	CASSLGGSWTGELFF	TGTGCCAGCAGCTTAGGAGGGAGCTGGACCGGGGAGCTGTTTTTT
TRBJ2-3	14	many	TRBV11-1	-	CASAESLSTDTQYF	TGTGCCAGCGCCGAGTCCTTAAGCACAGATACGCAGTATTTT
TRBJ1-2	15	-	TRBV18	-	CASSPPDSHAYGYTF	TGTGCCAGCTCACCCCCTGACAGCCATGCTTATGGCTACACCTTC
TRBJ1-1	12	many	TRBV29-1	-	CSVGTVNTEAFF	TGCAGCGTTGGAACCGTAAACACTGAAGCTTTCTTT
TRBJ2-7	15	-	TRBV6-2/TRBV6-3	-	CASSHGGVGRYEQYF	TGTGCCAGCAGCCACGGGGGAGTCGGTCGGTATGAGCAGTACTTC
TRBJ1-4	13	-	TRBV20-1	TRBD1	CSARTGFNEKLFF	TGCAGTGCTCGGACAGGCTTCAATGAAAAACTGTTTTTT
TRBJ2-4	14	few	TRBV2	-	CASKTDLAKNIQYF	TGTGCCAGCAAAACGGACCTAGCCAAAAACATTCAGTACTTC
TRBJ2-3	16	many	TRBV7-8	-	CASSLTGTRGTDTQYF	TGTGCCAGCAGCCTAACCGGGACCCGGGGGACAGATACGCAGTATTTT